The rows below give T cell receptor beta chains drawn from one sample of a study of beta chain features in type 1 diabetes. Profiled with immunoSEQ multiplex PCR; TCRdb holds only in-frame clones, not every one. The table lists approximately 30,000 clones, roughly 61% of them singletons. Material: Tregs from blood. The receptors were sampled from a woman aged 25 to 39 with type 1 diabetes. The CDR3 runs from the conserved cysteine through the conserved F or W. Fields, in order: CDR3 DNA, CDR3 protein, V gene, D gene, clone size, J gene. A D gene is named only where the DNA matches it firmly. Expanded clones are given a class, and other clones once, few, many or no size at all.

cdr3_nt: TGCGCCAGCAGCTTGGGGGTGCGGGAGTACCAAGAGACCCAGTACTTC
cdr3_aa: CASSLGVREYQETQYF
v_call: TRBV5-1
d_call: TRBD2
clone_size: -
j_call: TRBJ2-5

cdr3_nt: TGTGCCAGCAGCTTGGTCAGGGGCCAGCCCCAGCATTTT
cdr3_aa: CASSLVRGQPQHF
v_call: TRBV7-9
d_call: -
clone_size: -
j_call: TRBJ1-5

cdr3_nt: TGTGCCAGCTCACCACCGAGCGCTAGCGGGAGGTTCGAGCAGTACTTC
cdr3_aa: CASSPPSASGRFEQYF
v_call: TRBV18
d_call: TRBD2
clone_size: -
j_call: TRBJ2-7

cdr3_nt: TGCAGCGAGCGGACAGGATCTCTCCCCGATACGCAGTATTTT
cdr3_aa: CSERTGSLPDTQYF
v_call: TRBV29-1
d_call: TRBD1
clone_size: few
j_call: TRBJ2-3

cdr3_nt: TGTGCCAGCAGCTCCCAGGGGCCATACAATGAGCAGTTCTTC
cdr3_aa: CASSSQGPYNEQFF
v_call: TRBV7-2
d_call: -
clone_size: -
j_call: TRBJ2-1

cdr3_nt: TGTGCCAGCAGCTTGACGTCGGGAGCTCGACACGAGCAGTACTTC
cdr3_aa: CASSLTSGARHEQYF
v_call: TRBV5-4
d_call: -
clone_size: -
j_call: TRBJ2-7

cdr3_nt: TGTGCCAGCAGCTTGTTGGTCGGGCATGGAGGGTATGGCTACACCTTC
cdr3_aa: CASSLLVGHGGYGYTF
v_call: TRBV5-6
d_call: -
clone_size: -
j_call: TRBJ1-2

cdr3_nt: TGTGCCAGCAGTATGGGGGGGAACTATGGCTACACCTTC
cdr3_aa: CASSMGGNYGYTF
v_call: TRBV6-1
d_call: -
clone_size: -
j_call: TRBJ1-2

cdr3_nt: TGTGCCATCAGTGAGTCTCTAGCGGGAGTTTTCGAGCAGTACTTC
cdr3_aa: CAISESLAGVFEQYF
v_call: TRBV10-3
d_call: TRBD2
clone_size: -
j_call: TRBJ2-7

cdr3_nt: TGCAGCGTTCTGGAAACAGGGGGCCCAGATACGCAGTATTTT
cdr3_aa: CSVLETGGPDTQYF
v_call: TRBV29-1
d_call: TRBD1
clone_size: few
j_call: TRBJ2-3

cdr3_nt: TGTGCCAGCAGCTTAGACTTCTCTGGAAACACCATATATTTT
cdr3_aa: CASSLDFSGNTIYF
v_call: TRBV7-9
d_call: -
clone_size: few
j_call: TRBJ1-3

cdr3_nt: TGCGCCAGCAGTGAGACAGGGGGCGAATGGACTGAAGCTTTCTTT
cdr3_aa: CASSETGGEWTEAFF
v_call: TRBV10-1
d_call: TRBD1
clone_size: -
j_call: TRBJ1-1

cdr3_nt: TGTGCCAGTAGTAAACAGGGCTGGGGCTACACCTTC
cdr3_aa: CASSKQGWGYTF
v_call: TRBV19
d_call: -
clone_size: -
j_call: TRBJ1-2

cdr3_nt: TGCAGCGTTGAAGATACCCGGGGACAGACTGAAGCTTTCTTT
cdr3_aa: CSVEDTRGQTEAFF
v_call: TRBV29-1
d_call: TRBD1
clone_size: -
j_call: TRBJ1-1

cdr3_nt: TGTGCCAGCTCACCAAGCCAGCGGGAGGGCGGTGAGCAGTTCTTC
cdr3_aa: CASSPSQREGGEQFF
v_call: TRBV18
d_call: TRBD2
clone_size: -
j_call: TRBJ2-1

cdr3_nt: TGTGCCAGCAGAACCGGGACAGGGGGCGATGGCTACACCTTC
cdr3_aa: CASRTGTGGDGYTF
v_call: TRBV6-1
d_call: TRBD1
clone_size: medium-sized
j_call: TRBJ1-2

cdr3_nt: TGCGCCAGCAGCGCCTTCAAAATAGCGGGAGGGCCCGGCGAGCAGTACTTC
cdr3_aa: CASSAFKIAGGPGEQYF
v_call: TRBV5-1
d_call: TRBD2
clone_size: -
j_call: TRBJ2-7

cdr3_nt: TGTGCCAGCTCACTTTACCCGGGACAGAGCAACCTCGTAGCCAAAAACATTCAGTACTTC
cdr3_aa: CASSLYPGQSNLVAKNIQYF
v_call: TRBV18
d_call: TRBD1
clone_size: few
j_call: TRBJ2-4

cdr3_nt: TGTGCCAGCAGCCAGGAGGGACGGCTAGCGGGAGCCTTTAACACCGGGGAGCTGTTTTTT
cdr3_aa: CASSQEGRLAGAFNTGELFF
v_call: TRBV5-5
d_call: TRBD2
clone_size: few
j_call: TRBJ2-2

cdr3_nt: TGTGCCAGCAGCCTCGGTAGCGGGCGCTCCTACAATGAGCAGTTCTTC
cdr3_aa: CASSLGSGRSYNEQFF
v_call: TRBV7-9
d_call: TRBD2
clone_size: -
j_call: TRBJ2-1

cdr3_nt: TGCGCCAGCAGCCAACTAGCGGGGGACTACAATGAGCAGTTCTTC
cdr3_aa: CASSQLAGDYNEQFF
v_call: TRBV5-1
d_call: TRBD2
clone_size: -
j_call: TRBJ2-1

cdr3_nt: TGTGCCATCAGTGATCCGGGAAGACTAGCCGGGGAGCTGTTTTTT
cdr3_aa: CAISDPGRLAGELFF
v_call: TRBV10-3
d_call: -
clone_size: few
j_call: TRBJ2-2

cdr3_nt: TGCGCCAGCAGCTTCTCCCCGACAGGGAACACTGAAGCTTTCTTT
cdr3_aa: CASSFSPTGNTEAFF
v_call: TRBV5-1
d_call: -
clone_size: -
j_call: TRBJ1-1

cdr3_nt: TGCAGCGCCTTGGGACAGGGTGGCACTGAAGCTTTCTTT
cdr3_aa: CSALGQGGTEAFF
v_call: TRBV29-1
d_call: TRBD1
clone_size: -
j_call: TRBJ1-1

cdr3_nt: TGTGCCAGCAGCTCCGAGAGGGCGGGCTACAATGAGCAGTTCTTC
cdr3_aa: CASSSERAGYNEQFF
v_call: TRBV5-8
d_call: -
clone_size: -
j_call: TRBJ2-1